The clone carrying this T cell receptor beta chain was seen more than once but under ten times. Its target is unknown. If no ophthalmopathy progression occurred within 18 months, Graves' hyperthyroidism was stable. Trimming cost V 1 base and J 1 base; bases outside gene matches: 3. The V gene's germline CDR1 is MGHRA and CDR2 YSYEKL. The CDR3 totals 15 residues. From RNA transcripts, TCR beta CDR3 regions were amplified. TCR CDR3 regions were first amplified by RT-PCR with HTBI primers. TCRdb recomputed calls from the multiplex PCR reads with MiXCR, one row per CDR3 protein. Among under 800,000 distinct CDR3 sequences listed, 13% to 15% were seen once. This record belongs to a study of T cells in Graves' hyperthyroidism and ophthalmopathy. The study's findings and limits: Patients with ophthalmopathy were separated from those with stable hyperthyroidism by a 13 V-J model.

This chain joins TRBV4-1 and TRBJ1-2; 7 bases align to TRBD1. The sample taken for sequencing was blood. The source of this sequence is a woman under 30 with Graves' hyperthyroidism. The CDR3 loop is CASSQAAGGNYGYTF. CDR3 nucleotides: TGCGCCAGCAGCCAAGCGGCAGGGGGTAACTATGGCTACACCTTC.